The clone carrying this TCR beta chain was found a few times. The authors divided CD4+ cells into CD45RA+ naive and CD45RA-negative memory subsets. The CDR3 consists of 10 residues. The V end was cut by 4 bases, the J end by 11 bases, with 11 bases between. Germline-derived CDR1 and CDR2 are SQVTM and ANQGSEA. The data were produced by immunoSEQ multiplex PCR, yet TCRdb's version contains in-frame clones alone and is incomplete. The data hold about 520,000 clones, with 90% to 97% observed a single time. This sample was taken from a study of shared clonotypes between healthy human individuals. V and J are TRBV29-1 and TRBJ1-1; D is unclear. The specimen sequenced was naive CD4+ T cells sorted from blood. Subset in this sample: CD45RA+ positively selected. This clonotype was sampled from a woman between 25 and 40 years old in good health. The CDR3 spells CSVGAVGAFF. CDR3 bases: TGCAGCGTTGGCGCCGTGGGGGCTTTCTTT.